These 17 T cell receptor beta chains were sequenced from one sample in a study of cytomegalovirus exposure and HLA in healthy donors. With 60 Vbeta and 13 Jbeta primers, the PCR was carried out. Profiled with immunoSEQ multiplex PCR; TCRdb holds only in-frame clones, not every one. The sample yields approximately 110,000 clones, about 78% seen once. The sample consisted of PBMCs. These TCRs come from a man aged 25-45 years in good health and CMV-seronegative.

This chain links TRBV6-5 with TRBJ1-1; TRBD1 matches at 9 bases. Germline CDR1 is MNHEY and CDR2 is SVGAGI. This CDR3 has 15 amino acids. V shed 7 bases, J shed 0 bases, and the junction held 6 bases outside the gene matches. CDR3 sequence (DNA): TGTGCCAGCACCTTGGGGACAGGGCTGAACACTGAAGCTTTCTTT. It encodes CASTLGTGLNTEAFF.

This chain connects TRBV28 to TRBJ2-7, with D perhaps matching TRBD2 (6 bases). Trimming removed 3 bases at V and 6 bases at J, with 12 bases between. Germline V gene sequence: CDR1 MDHEN, CDR2 SYDVKM. The CDR3 contains 13 residues. The DNA of the CDR3 is TGTGCCAGCAGTTTCGGACTACTAGGCGAGCAGTACTTC. Its protein product is CASSFGLLGEQYF. The variable domain in full, with the rest retrieved from reference TRBV28 and TRBJ2-7, is DVKVTQSSRYLVKRTGEKVFLECVQDMDHENMFWYRQDPGLGLRLIYFSYDVKMKEKGDIPEGYSVSREKKERFSLILESASTNQTSMYLCASSFGLLGEQYFGPGTRLTVT.

V gene TRBV5-1 combines with J gene TRBJ1-5, with 9 bases matching TRBD1. Germline assignment: CDR1 SGHRS and CDR2 YFSETQ. The trim removed 3 bases at V and 5 bases at J, leaving 9 bases unmatched. This CDR3 has 16 residues. The chain's CDR3 is CASSSWTGEVDQPQHF. CDR3 nucleotides: TGCGCCAGCAGCTCCTGGACAGGGGAGGTCGATCAGCCCCAGCATTTT.

The genes are TRBV7-2 and TRBJ2-5; 10 positions agree with TRBD1. V was pared by 4 bases and J by 4 bases, with 6 bases of the junction left unmatched. The CDR3 has 15 residues. Germline lookup yields CDR1 SGHTA and CDR2 FQGNSA. Here the CDR3 reads CASSSTRTGGETQYF. In DNA, the CDR3 is TGTGCCAGCAGCTCCACGAGGACAGGGGGAGAGACCCAGTACTTC.

The V and J genes are TRBV27 and TRBJ1-5; D call uncertain. The CDR3 covers 13 residues. Germline V gene lookup returns CDR1 MNHEY and CDR2 SMNVEV (reference sequence). V dropped 8 bases and J dropped 9 bases, with 17 bases sitting between them. The CDR3 region is CASARGDFLPQHF. The DNA of the CDR3 is TGTGCCAGCGCAAGAGGAGATTTTTTGCCCCAGCATTTT.

The sample holds one count of this clone. The V and J genes are TRBV2 and TRBJ1-1; D possibly corresponds to TRBD1 (5 bases). Germline-derived CDR1 and CDR2 are SNHLY and FYNNEI. V was pared by 6 bases and J by 0 bases, with 8 bases between. The CDR3 contains 13 residues. In DNA, the CDR3 is TGTGCCAGCAGACGACAGTTGAACACTGAAGCTTTCTTT. Translation: CASRRQLNTEAFF. Looking up the rest from reference TRBV2 and TRBJ1-1 gives the full variable domain: EPEVTQTPSHQVTQMGQEVILRCVPISNHLYFYWYRQILGQKVEFLVSFYNNEISEKSEIFDDQFSVERPDGSNFTLKIRSTKLEDSAMYFCASRRQLNTEAFFGQGTRLTVV.

A single count supports this clone. The V and J genes are TRBV27 and TRBJ2-5; D is unresolved. The J call may be wrong; the DNA end is better matched by TRBJ2-7. The CDR3 runs 13 residues. Germline CDR1 and CDR2: MNHEY and SMNVEV (reference sequence). CDR3 DNA: TGTGCCAGCAGTTTAGAACTCCGCTACGAGCAGTACTTC. It encodes CASSLELRYEQYF.

This rearrangement joins TRBV7-9 to TRBJ1-6; 7 positions agree with TRBD1. The germline CDR1 and CDR2 sequences are SEHNR and FQNEAQ (reference sequence). V shed 2 bases, J shed 10 bases, and the junction held 8 bases outside the gene matches. The length of the CDR3 is 15 residues. CDR3 bases: TGTGCCAGCAGCTTATTCACACAGGGGCGGTCACCCCTCCACTTT. It encodes CASSLFTQGRSPLHF.

The V and J genes are TRBV18 and TRBJ1-1; D call uncertain. CDR1 KGHSH and CDR2 LQKENI come from the germline V gene. Trimming removed 6 bases from V and 6 bases from J, with 20 bases in between. There are 15 residues in the CDR3. The CDR3 coding sequence is TGTGCCAGCTCCGCGGGCGGGAACGAAGCGTCTGAAGCTTTCTTT. It specifies CASSAGGNEASEAFF.

V is TRBV7-2 and J is TRBJ1-1, with D uncertain. This CDR3 spans 14 amino acids. Between the trimmed V and J ends, which lost 5 bases and 1 base, there was a span of 11 bases. Germline-derived CDR1 and CDR2 are SGHTA and FQGNSA. The CDR3 DNA reads TGTGCCAGCAGCCCCTCGCTCGGGAACACTGAAGCTTTCTTT. It is translated as CASSPSLGNTEAFF.

The chain is built from TRBV7-9 and TRBJ1-2, with unresolved D. Trimming removed 5 bases at V and 6 bases at J, with 16 bases between. Germline V gives CDR1 SEHNR, CDR2 FQNEAQ (reference sequence). This CDR3 is 14 amino acids long. The CDR3 is CASSAGEGLDGYTF. As DNA, the CDR3 is TGTGCCAGCAGCGCCGGGGAGGGTCTGGATGGCTACACCTTC. Full variable domain (rest looked up from reference TRBV7-9 and TRBJ1-2): DTGVSQNPRHKITKRGQNVTFRCDPISEHNRLYWYRQTLGQGPEFLTYFQNEAQLEKSRLLSDRFSAERPKGSFSTLEIQRTEQGDSAMYLCASSAGEGLDGYTFGSGTRLTVV.

The V gene is TRBV14, the J gene TRBJ1-3; D may be TRBD1 (5 bases). The V end lost 3 bases, the J end lost 0 bases, and 9 bases lay between the germline ends. Germline CDR1 SGHDN, CDR2 FVKESK. This CDR3 has 15 residues. CDR3 sequence reads: CASSHPGRSGNTIYF. In nucleotides, the CDR3 is TGTGCCAGCAGCCACCCAGGGCGCTCTGGAAACACCATATATTTT. Full variable domain (remainder filled in from reference TRBV14 and TRBJ1-3): EAGVTQFPSHSVIEKGQTVTLRCDPISGHDNLYWYRRVMGKEIKFLLHFVKESKQDESGMPNNRFLAERTGGTYSTLKVQPAELEDSGVYFCASSHPGRSGNTIYFGEGSWLTVV.

This clone was counted only a few times. The chain couples TRBV4-3 to TRBJ2-6, with unresolved D. Deletions cut 9 bases from V and 0 bases from J, with 12 bases between. CDR3 length: 15 residues. CDR1 is LGHNA and CDR2 is YSLEER in the germline V gene. CDR3 sequence: CASSGLISGANVLTF. The DNA of the CDR3 is TGCGCCAGTTCGGGTTTGATCTCTGGGGCCAACGTCCTGACTTTC.

The chain uses TRBV7-9 and TRBJ2-1, with a possible D match to TRBD2 (5 bases). The germline V and J ends were trimmed by 3 bases and 4 bases, with 13 bases remaining between them. The CDR3 has 15 residues. CDR1 and CDR2 from the germline V gene are SEHNR and FQNEAQ (reference sequence). CDR3 region: CASSFVTIEYNEQFF. The CDR3 DNA follows: TGTGCCAGCAGCTTCGTGACTATCGAATACAATGAGCAGTTCTTC.

This chain links TRBV5-6 with TRBJ1-2, with 8 positions matching TRBD1. Per germline, CDR1 SGHDT and CDR2 YYEEEE. The CDR3 spans 17 residues. Germline trimming cut 1 base from V and 3 bases from J; bases unmatched to any gene: 11. The DNA for the CDR3 is TGTGCCAGCAGCTTGAAGGGAGGCCAGGGGGCTTACTATGGCTACACCTTC. Amino acids: CASSLKGGQGAYYGYTF. Variable domain in full (rest from reference TRBV5-6 and TRBJ1-2): DAGVTQSPTHLIKTRGQQVTLRCSPKSGHDTVSWYQQALGQGPQFIFQYYEEEERQRGNFPDRFSGHQFPNYSSELNVNALLLGDSALYLCASSLKGGQGAYYGYTFGSGTRLTVV.

The V gene is TRBV19, the J gene TRBJ1-2; TRBD1 matches at 10 bases. Germline V gives CDR1 LNHDA, CDR2 SQIVND (reference sequence). CDR3 length: 15 amino acids. The V gene end was trimmed by 2 bases and the J gene end by 7 bases; junction bases not matched to a gene: 7. In DNA form, the CDR3 reads TGTGCCAGTAGTATACCCCTGACAGGGGGCGTTGGCTACACCTTC. It yields the protein CASSIPLTGGVGYTF.

The genes are TRBV7-9 and TRBJ2-4, with TRBD1 as a possible D gene (6 bases). Per germline, CDR1 SEHNR and CDR2 FQNEAQ (reference sequence). The V and J ends lost 0 bases and 1 base respectively, with 7 bases between them. CDR3 length equals 15 residues. CDR3 residues: CASSLAGHAKNIQYF. CDR3 in DNA: TGTGCCAGCAGCTTAGCGGGACACGCCAAAAACATTCAGTACTTC.